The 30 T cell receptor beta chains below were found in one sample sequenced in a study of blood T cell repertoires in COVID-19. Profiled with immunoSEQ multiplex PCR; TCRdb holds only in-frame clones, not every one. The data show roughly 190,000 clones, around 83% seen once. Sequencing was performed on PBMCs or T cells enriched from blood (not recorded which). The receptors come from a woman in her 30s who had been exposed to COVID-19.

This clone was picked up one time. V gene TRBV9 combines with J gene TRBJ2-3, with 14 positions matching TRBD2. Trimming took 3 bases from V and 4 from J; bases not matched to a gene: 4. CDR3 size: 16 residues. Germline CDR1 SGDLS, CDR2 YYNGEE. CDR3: CASSGWGLAGADTQYF. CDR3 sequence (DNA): TGTGCCAGCAGCGGATGGGGACTAGCGGGGGCAGATACGCAGTATTTT. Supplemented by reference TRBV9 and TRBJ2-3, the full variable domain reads DSGVTQTPKHLITATGQRVTLRCSPRSGDLSVYWYQQSLDQGLQFLIQYYNGEERAKGNILERFSAQQFPDLHSELNLSSLELGDSALYFCASSGWGLAGADTQYFGPGTRLTVL.

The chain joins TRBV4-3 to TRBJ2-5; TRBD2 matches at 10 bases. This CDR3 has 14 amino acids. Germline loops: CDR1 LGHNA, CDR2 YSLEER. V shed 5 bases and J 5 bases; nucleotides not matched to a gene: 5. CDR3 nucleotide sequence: TGCGCCAGCAGCAAACTAGCGGGGACGGAGACCCAGTACTTC. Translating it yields CASSKLAGTETQYF.

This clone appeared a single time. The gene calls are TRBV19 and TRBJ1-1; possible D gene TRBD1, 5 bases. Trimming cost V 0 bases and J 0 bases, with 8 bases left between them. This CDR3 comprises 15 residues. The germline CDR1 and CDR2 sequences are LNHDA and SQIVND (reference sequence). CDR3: CASSIEEGVNTEAFF. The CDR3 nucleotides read TGTGCCAGTAGTATAGAAGAAGGGGTGAACACTGAAGCTTTCTTT.

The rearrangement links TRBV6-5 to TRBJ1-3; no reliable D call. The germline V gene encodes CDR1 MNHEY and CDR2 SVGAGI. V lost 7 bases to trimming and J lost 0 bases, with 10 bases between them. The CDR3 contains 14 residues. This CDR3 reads CASIAGISGNTIYF. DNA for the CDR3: TGTGCCAGCATTGCAGGAATCTCTGGAAACACCATATATTTT.

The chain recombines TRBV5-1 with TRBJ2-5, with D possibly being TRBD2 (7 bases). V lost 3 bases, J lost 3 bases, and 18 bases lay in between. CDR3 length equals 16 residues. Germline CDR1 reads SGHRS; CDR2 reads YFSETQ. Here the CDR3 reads CASSWEGGGPEETQYF. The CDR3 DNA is TGCGCCAGCAGCTGGGAAGGGGGGGGGCCAGAAGAGACCCAGTACTTC.

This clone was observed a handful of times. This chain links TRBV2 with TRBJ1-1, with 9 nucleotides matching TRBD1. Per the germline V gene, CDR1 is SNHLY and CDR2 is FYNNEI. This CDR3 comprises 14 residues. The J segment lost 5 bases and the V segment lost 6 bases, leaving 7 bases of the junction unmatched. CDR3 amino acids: CASSLQGAGTEAFF. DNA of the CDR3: TGTGCCAGCAGCTTACAGGGGGCAGGGACTGAAGCTTTCTTT.

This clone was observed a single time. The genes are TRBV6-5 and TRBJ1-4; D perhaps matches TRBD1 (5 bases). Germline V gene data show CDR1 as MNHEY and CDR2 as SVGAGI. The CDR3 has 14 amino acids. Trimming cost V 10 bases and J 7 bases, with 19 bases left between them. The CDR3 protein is CATLLRGGGEKLFF. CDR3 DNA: TGTGCCACCTTGTTAAGGGGCGGGGGTGAAAAACTGTTTTTT.

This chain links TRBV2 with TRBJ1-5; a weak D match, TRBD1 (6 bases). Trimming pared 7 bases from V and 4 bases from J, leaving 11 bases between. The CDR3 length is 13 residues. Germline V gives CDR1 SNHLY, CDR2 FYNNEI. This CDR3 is CASTGQINQPQHF. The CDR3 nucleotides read TGTGCCAGCACCGGACAGATTAATCAGCCCCAGCATTTT. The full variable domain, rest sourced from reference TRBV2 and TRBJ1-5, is EPEVTQTPSHQVTQMGQEVILRCVPISNHLYFYWYRQILGQKVEFLVSFYNNEISEKSEIFDDQFSVERPDGSNFTLKIRSTKLEDSAMYFCASTGQINQPQHFGDGTRLSIL.

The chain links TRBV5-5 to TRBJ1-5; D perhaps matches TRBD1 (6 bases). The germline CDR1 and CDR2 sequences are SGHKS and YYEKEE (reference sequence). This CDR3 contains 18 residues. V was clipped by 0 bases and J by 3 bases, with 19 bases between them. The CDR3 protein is CASSLGLAGEGPNQPQHF. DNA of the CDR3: TGTGCCAGCAGCTTGGGGCTGGCAGGGGAAGGGCCCAATCAGCCCCAGCATTTT.

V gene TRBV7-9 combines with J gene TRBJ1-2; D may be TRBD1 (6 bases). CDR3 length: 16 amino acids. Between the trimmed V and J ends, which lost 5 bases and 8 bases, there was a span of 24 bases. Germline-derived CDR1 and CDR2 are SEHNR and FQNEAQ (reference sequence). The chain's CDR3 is CASSNPQGPGLGGYTF. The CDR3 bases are TGTGCCAGCAGCAATCCCCAGGGGCCCGGCCTAGGGGGCTACACCTTC.

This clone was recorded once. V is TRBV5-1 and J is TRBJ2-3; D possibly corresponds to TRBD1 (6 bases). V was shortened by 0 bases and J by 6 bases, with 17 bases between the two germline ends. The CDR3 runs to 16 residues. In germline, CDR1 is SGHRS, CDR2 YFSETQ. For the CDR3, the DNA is TGCGCCAGCAGCTTGGAGTTTGGGGGCATCTGGGATACGCAGTATTTT. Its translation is CASSLEFGGIWDTQYF.

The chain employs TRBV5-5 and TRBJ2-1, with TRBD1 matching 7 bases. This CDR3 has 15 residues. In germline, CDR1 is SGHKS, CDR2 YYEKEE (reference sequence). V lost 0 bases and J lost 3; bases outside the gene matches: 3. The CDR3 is CASSLDGTVYNEQFF. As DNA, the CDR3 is TGTGCCAGCAGCTTGGACGGGACAGTCTACAATGAGCAGTTCTTC.

The CDR3 spells CASSQDGPPGLHGYTF. CDR3 coding DNA: TGTGCCAGCAGCCAAGATGGGCCCCCAGGGTTACATGGCTACACCTTC. The rearrangement uses TRBV3-1 (or the pseudogene TRBV3-2) and TRBJ1-2; a possible D gene is TRBD1 (5 bases). The CDR3 length is 16 residues. Germline assignment: CDR1 LGHDT and CDR2 YNNKEL (reference sequence). V was shortened by 0 bases and J by 6 bases, with 17 bases between the two germline ends.

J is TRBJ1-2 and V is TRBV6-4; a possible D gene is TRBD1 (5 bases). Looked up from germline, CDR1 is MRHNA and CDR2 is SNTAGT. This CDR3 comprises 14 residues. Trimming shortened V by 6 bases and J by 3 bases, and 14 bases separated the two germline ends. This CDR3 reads CASSPGGTHYGYTF. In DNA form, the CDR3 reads TGTGCCAGCAGCCCCGGGGGGACCCACTATGGCTACACCTTC.

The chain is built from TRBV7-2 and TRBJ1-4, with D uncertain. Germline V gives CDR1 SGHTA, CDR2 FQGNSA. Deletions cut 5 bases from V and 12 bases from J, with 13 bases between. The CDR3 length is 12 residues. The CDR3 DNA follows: TGTGCCAGCAGCGCCACGGGAAGACAACTGTTTTTT. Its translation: CASSATGRQLFF. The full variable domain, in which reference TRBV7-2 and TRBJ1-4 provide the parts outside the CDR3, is GAGVSQSPSNKVTEKGKDVELRCDPISGHTALYWYRQSLGQGLEFLIYFQGNSAPDKSGLPSDRFSAERTGGSVSTLTIQRTQQEDSAVYLCASSATGRQLFFGSGTQLSVL.

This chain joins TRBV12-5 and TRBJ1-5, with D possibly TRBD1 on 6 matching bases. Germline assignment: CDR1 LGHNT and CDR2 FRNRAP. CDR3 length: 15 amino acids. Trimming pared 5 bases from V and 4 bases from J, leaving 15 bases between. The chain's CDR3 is CASGPLGQGNQPQHF. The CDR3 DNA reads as TGTGCTAGTGGTCCCCTCGGGCAGGGGAATCAGCCCCAGCATTTT.

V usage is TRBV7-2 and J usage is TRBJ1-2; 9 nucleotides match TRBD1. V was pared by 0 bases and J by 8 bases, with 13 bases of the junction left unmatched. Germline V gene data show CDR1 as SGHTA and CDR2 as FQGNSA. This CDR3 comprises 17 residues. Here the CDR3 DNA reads TGTGCCAGCAGCTTAGCGGGGGGGGACAGGGTCGATCGCGGCTACACCTTC. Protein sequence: CASSLAGGDRVDRGYTF.

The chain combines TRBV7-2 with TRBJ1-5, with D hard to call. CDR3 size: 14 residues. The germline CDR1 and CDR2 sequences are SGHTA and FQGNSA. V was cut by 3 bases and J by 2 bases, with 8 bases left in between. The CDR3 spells CASSLSGGNQPQHF. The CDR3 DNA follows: TGTGCCAGCAGCTTGTCCGGGGGCAATCAGCCCCAGCATTTT.

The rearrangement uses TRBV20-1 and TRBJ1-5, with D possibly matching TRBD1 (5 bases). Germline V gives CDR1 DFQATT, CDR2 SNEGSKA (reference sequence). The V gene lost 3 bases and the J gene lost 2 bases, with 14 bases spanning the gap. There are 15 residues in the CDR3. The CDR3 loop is CSASRWGEGNQPQHF. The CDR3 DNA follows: TGCAGTGCTAGTCGGTGGGGGGAGGGCAATCAGCCCCAGCATTTT.

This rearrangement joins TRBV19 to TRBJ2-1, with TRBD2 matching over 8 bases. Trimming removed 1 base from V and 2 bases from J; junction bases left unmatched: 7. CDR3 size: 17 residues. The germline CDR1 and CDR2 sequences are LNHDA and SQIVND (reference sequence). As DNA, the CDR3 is TGTGCCAGTAGTATAGGCGGCGGGGGGTCTCCCTACAATGAGCAGTTCTTC. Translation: CASSIGGGGSPYNEQFF.

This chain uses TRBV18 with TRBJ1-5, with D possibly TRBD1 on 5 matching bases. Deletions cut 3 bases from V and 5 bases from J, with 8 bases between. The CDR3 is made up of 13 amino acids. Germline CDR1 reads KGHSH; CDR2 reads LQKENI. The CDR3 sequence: CASSPGGYQPQHF. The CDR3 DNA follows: TGTGCCAGCTCACCGGGGGGGTATCAGCCCCAGCATTTT.

In nucleotides, the CDR3 is TGTGCCACCAGCTTCCATCGTTTAGGGGATGAAAAACTGTTTTTT. This encodes CATSFHRLGDEKLFF. This sequence joins TRBV15 and TRBJ1-4; the D gene is possibly TRBD1 (5 bases). The V end was cut by 5 bases, the J end by 6 bases, with 16 bases between. The CDR3 contains 15 residues. The germline V gene has CDR1 LNHNV and CDR2 YYDKDF (reference sequence).

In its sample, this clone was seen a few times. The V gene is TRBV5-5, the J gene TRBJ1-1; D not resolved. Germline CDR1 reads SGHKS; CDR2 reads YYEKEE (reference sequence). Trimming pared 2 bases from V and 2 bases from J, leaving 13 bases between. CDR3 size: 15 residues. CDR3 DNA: TGTGCCAGCAGCTTAGTTTTAGAGAAAAACACTGAAGCTTTCTTT. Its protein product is CASSLVLEKNTEAFF.

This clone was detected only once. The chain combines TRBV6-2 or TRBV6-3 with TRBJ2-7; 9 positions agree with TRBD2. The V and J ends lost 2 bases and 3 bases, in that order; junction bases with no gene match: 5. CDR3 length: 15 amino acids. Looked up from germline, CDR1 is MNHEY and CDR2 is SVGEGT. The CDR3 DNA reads TGTGCCAGCAGTTACGCGCGGGGGGGGAACTACGAGCAGTACTTC. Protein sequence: CASSYARGGNYEQYF.

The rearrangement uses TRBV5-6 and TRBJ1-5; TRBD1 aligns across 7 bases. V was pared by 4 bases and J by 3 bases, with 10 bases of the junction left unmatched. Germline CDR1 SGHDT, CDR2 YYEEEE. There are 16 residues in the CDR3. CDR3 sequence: CASSQGGGTYNQPQHF. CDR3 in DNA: TGTGCCAGCAGCCAGGGGGGCGGGACCTACAATCAGCCCCAGCATTTT.

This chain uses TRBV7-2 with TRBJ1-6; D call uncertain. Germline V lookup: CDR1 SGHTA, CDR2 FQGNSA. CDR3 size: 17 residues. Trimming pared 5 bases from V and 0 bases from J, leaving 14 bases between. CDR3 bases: TGTGCCAGCAGCCCGGGTGGTTTCGGCTCCTATAATTCACCCCTCCACTTT. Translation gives CASSPGGFGSYNSPLHF.

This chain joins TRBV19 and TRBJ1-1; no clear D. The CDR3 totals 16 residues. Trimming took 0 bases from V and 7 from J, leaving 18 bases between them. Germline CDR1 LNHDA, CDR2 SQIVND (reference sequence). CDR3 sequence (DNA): TGTGCCAGTAGTATAGATCTCCGTTCCGTGTCCGTTGAAGCTTTCTTT. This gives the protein CASSIDLRSVSVEAFF. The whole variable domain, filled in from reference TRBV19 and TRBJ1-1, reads DGGITQSPKYLFRKEGQNVTLSCEQNLNHDAMYWYRQDPGQGLRLIYYSQIVNDFQKGDIAEGYSVSREKKESFPLTVTSAQKNPTAFYLCASSIDLRSVSVEAFFGQGTRLTVV.

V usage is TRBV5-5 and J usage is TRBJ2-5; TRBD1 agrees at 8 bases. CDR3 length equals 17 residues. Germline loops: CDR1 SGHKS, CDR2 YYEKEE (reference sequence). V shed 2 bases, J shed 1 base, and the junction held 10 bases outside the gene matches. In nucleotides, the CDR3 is TGTGCCAGCAGCTTAGACAGGGGAAGGATTCTCCAAGAGACCCAGTACTTC. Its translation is CASSLDRGRILQETQYF.

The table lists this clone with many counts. The CDR3 DNA sequence: TGTGCCAGCAGTGACAGGGCCGGGACAGGCTCCTACGAGCAGTACTTC. This encodes CASSDRAGTGSYEQYF. The chain recombines TRBV6-1 with TRBJ2-7; 8 bases are shared with TRBD1. V gave up 3 bases and J gave up 0 bases; unmatched junction bases: 7. The CDR3 is made up of 16 amino acids. CDR1 and CDR2 (germline): MNHNS, SASEGT.

CDR3 nucleotides: TGTGCCAGCAGCTTTATGGGGGCCCAAGAGACCCAGTACTTC. Translating it yields CASSFMGAQETQYF. The J gene is TRBJ2-5, the V gene TRBV5-4, with a weak D call TRBD1 (6 bases). Germline V lookup: CDR1 SGHNT, CDR2 YYREEE (reference sequence). This CDR3 comprises 14 residues. The V end lost 2 bases, the J end lost 1 base, and 9 bases lay between the germline ends.